The 4 T cell receptor beta chains given below trace back to one sample, sequenced in a study of shared clonotypes between healthy human individuals. The assay was immunoSEQ multiplex PCR, and TCRdb's table has in-frame clones only and misses some. The sample includes 450,000 to 700,000 clones, over 95% of them seen just once. It was CD45RO-negative cells, positively selected for CCR7, that made up naive CD8 cells, with terminally differentiated effector memory CD45RA+ cells excluded. What was sequenced was naive CD8+ T cells sorted from blood. The source of these receptors is a woman in her thirties in good health.

The V gene is TRBV27, the J gene TRBJ1-2, with TRBD1 matching over 9 bases. CDR1 MNHEY and CDR2 SMNVEV come from the germline V gene (reference sequence). The CDR3 contains 13 residues. V trimming: 7 bases; J trimming: 7 bases; junction bases outside the gene matches: 7. CDR3 residues: CASTHGTGFGYTF. For the CDR3, the DNA is TGTGCCAGCACCCACGGGACAGGGTTTGGCTACACCTTC.

For this clone: Different DNA sequences within this sample yield the same CDR3. V gene TRBV6-6 combines with J gene TRBJ2-1; the D gene is possibly TRBD1 (6 bases). Germline lookup yields CDR1 MNHNY and CDR2 SVGAGI (reference sequence). The CDR3 is 12 amino acids. The CDR3 DNA is TGTGCGTCCGGGACACTCTACAATGAGCAGTTCTTC. It is translated as CASGTLYNEQFF.

The chain is built from TRBV28 and TRBJ2-3, with a possible D match to TRBD2 (6 bases). Germline V gives CDR1 MDHEN, CDR2 SYDVKM. This CDR3 has 14 amino acids. Deletions cut 5 bases from V and 5 bases from J, with 14 bases between. CDR3 sequence: CASSEGGGEDTQYF. CDR3 nucleotides: TGTGCCAGCAGTGAGGGAGGCGGGGAAGATACGCAGTATTTT.

The gene calls are TRBV7-9 and TRBJ1-2; D uncertain. Germline CDR1 reads SEHNR; CDR2 reads FQNEAQ (reference sequence). With 10 bases removed from V and 2 bases from J, the gap between germline ends came to 14 bases. The CDR3 consists of 13 residues. In DNA, the CDR3 is TGTGCCACCCTAACGTCCGGGAACTATGGCTACACCTTC. It yields the protein CATLTSGNYGYTF.